This TCR beta chain was documented in a study of response to subunit inactivated influenza vaccine. One entry per CDR3 protein, called by TCRdb with MiXCR from the RT-PCR reads. The table records about 530,000 distinct CDR3 sequences, over 9.5% of them present only once. Whole-study findings and limits: Few additional T cells are recruited per seasonal influenza vaccination, authors suggested.

In germline, CDR1 is SGHRS, CDR2 YFSETQ. CDR3 size: 13 residues. V was trimmed by 0 bases and J by 4 bases, leaving 7 bases between them. As regards this clonotype: The antigen remains undetermined.

The genes are TRBV5-1 and TRBJ1-1; no clear D gene. The TCR sequence derives from a man aged 50-60 years who received an inactivated influenza vaccine. Sequenced here: PBMCs from blood, sampled on the day of vaccination. The CDR3 is CASSLEASTEAFF. The CDR3 bases are TGCGCCAGCAGCTTGGAGGCGAGCACTGAAGCTTTCTTT.